This T cell receptor (beta chain) was documented in a study of OX40 agonist ivuxolimab in advanced cancers. Background on the study: Dose-escalation patients had hepatocellular carcinoma, melanoma, renal cell or head and neck cancer. Prior therapy, whether anti-PD-1, anti-PD-L1 or anti-CTLA-4, was allowed, and under 50% had some.

The ends were cut back, 5 bases at V and 2 bases at J, with 7 bases in the middle. CDR1 is LNHDA, CDR2 SQIVND, per germline (reference sequence). The CDR3 contains 13 residues. Profiled with immunoSEQ multiplex PCR; TCRdb holds only in-frame clones, not every one. The table lists about 73,000 clones, about nine tenths of them singletons. The TCR comes from an adult with an advanced solid tumor such as melanoma, head and neck, liver or kidney cancer. V is TRBV19 and J is TRBJ1-5; unclear D gene. The source was CD4+ or CD8+ T cells sorted from blood, collected in a trial of the OX40 agonist ivuxolimab. The CDR3 region is CASSAQGNQPQHF. DNA of the CDR3: TGTGCCAGTAGTGCCCAGGGCAATCAGCCCCAGCATTTT. The full variable domain, with the rest looked up from reference TRBV19 and TRBJ1-5, is DGGITQSPKYLFRKEGQNVTLSCEQNLNHDAMYWYRQDPGQGLRLIYYSQIVNDFQKGDIAEGYSVSREKKESFPLTVTSAQKNPTAFYLCASSAQGNQPQHFGDGTRLSIL.